The 13 T cell receptor beta chains reported below all come from one sample, sequenced in a study of cytomegalovirus exposure and HLA in healthy donors. PCR amplification relied on 60 Vbeta primers (plus 13 Jbeta primers). Assay: immunoSEQ multiplex PCR; the TCRdb copy retains only in-frame clones and omits some. Of about 150,000 clones in the sample, approximately 80% were seen once. Sequenced: PBMCs. The source is a man in his forties in good health and CMV-seropositive.

The rearrangement uses TRBV27 and TRBJ2-2, with D possibly TRBD2 on 5 matching bases. Germline lookup yields CDR1 MNHEY and CDR2 SMNVEV (reference sequence). Trimming removed 8 bases from V and 7 bases from J, with 17 bases in between. The CDR3 length is 14 residues. CDR3 DNA: TGTGCCAGCGGTCGAGGGAGAGCTATCGGGGAGCTGTTTTTT. Encoded protein: CASGRGRAIGELFF.

The rearrangement links TRBV5-1 to TRBJ2-7; D is perhaps TRBD2 (5 bases). Germline loops: CDR1 SGHRS, CDR2 YFSETQ. This CDR3 has 15 amino acids. V shed 3 bases and J shed 0 bases, with 13 bases lying between them. The chain's CDR3 is CASSSSGKGSYEQYF. The CDR3, as DNA: TGCGCCAGCAGCTCTTCGGGAAAGGGCTCCTACGAGCAGTACTTC.

In DNA, the CDR3 is TGCGCCAGCAGCCGGGCAGGGTCAATCTACAATGAGCAGTTCTTC. Protein sequence: CASSRAGSIYNEQFF. V usage is TRBV4-3 and J usage is TRBJ2-1; the D gene is possibly TRBD1 (5 bases). Between the trimmed V and J ends, which lost 4 bases and 3 bases, there was a span of 13 bases. This CDR3 is built from 15 residues. Germline V gives CDR1 LGHNA, CDR2 YSLEER.

The J gene is TRBJ2-7, the V gene TRBV7-2; weak D call: TRBD2 (6 bases). Germline CDR1 SGHTA, CDR2 FQGNSA. Trimming removed 1 base from V and 2 bases from J, with 12 bases in between. The CDR3 has 15 residues. CDR3 region: CASSLDRQRAYEQYF. The DNA of the CDR3 is TGTGCCAGCAGCTTAGACCGGCAGCGGGCCTACGAGCAGTACTTC.

V usage is TRBV7-3 and J usage is TRBJ2-1; 7 bases line up with TRBD1. Per germline, CDR1 SGHTA and CDR2 FQGTGA. Trimming cost V 5 bases and J 2 bases; bases outside gene matches: 3. This CDR3 has 14 amino acids. DNA of the CDR3: TGTGCCAGCAGCCCCAGGGGGACCTACAATGAGCAGTTCTTC. It encodes CASSPRGTYNEQFF.

The V call is TRBV5-1, the J call TRBJ2-1; D remains ambiguous. Germline CDR1 and CDR2: SGHRS and YFSETQ. V was pared by 2 bases and J by 4 bases, with 7 bases between. This CDR3 has 13 amino acids. The CDR3 region is CASSFPSYNEQFF. The CDR3 bases are TGCGCCAGCAGCTTCCCTTCTTACAATGAGCAGTTCTTC.

This clone came up a few times. The rearrangement joins TRBV6-5 to TRBJ1-1, with D possibly being TRBD1 (5 bases). Germline CDR1 is MNHEY and CDR2 is SVGAGI. Trimming took off 6 bases at V and 1 base at J, with 15 bases between the two ends. CDR3 length: 15 residues. The chain's CDR3 is CASSLNQGANTEAFF. CDR3 DNA sequence: TGTGCCAGCAGCCTCAATCAAGGGGCGAACACTGAAGCTTTCTTT.

This chain links TRBV6-8 with TRBJ2-7; D gene ambiguous. The CDR3 spans 16 residues. Germline CDR1 and CDR2: MNHGY and SAAAGT. The CDR3 region is CVPLVEASRTPYEQYF. The CDR3 region has the DNA TGTGTCCCCCTGGTCGAGGCGAGCAGAACTCCTTACGAGCAGTACTTC.

In its sample, this clone was seen a few times. The chain couples TRBV5-1 to TRBJ2-2, with a possible D match to TRBD2 (6 bases). The CDR3 has 17 residues. V lost 3 bases and J 6 bases, leaving 21 bases between the germline ends. Germline CDR1 and CDR2: SGHRS and YFSETQ. The CDR3: CASSSHTSGGESGELFF. The CDR3 DNA reads TGCGCCAGCAGCTCGCACACCTCCGGGGGAGAATCCGGGGAGCTGTTTTTT.

The chain combines TRBV30 with TRBJ2-2; tentatively, D is TRBD1 (6 bases). Germline V gives CDR1 GTSNPN, CDR2 SVGIG (reference sequence). The CDR3 is 15 residues long. Trimming took off 3 bases at V and 4 bases at J, with 15 bases between the two ends. The CDR3 sequence: CAWRKWGQGTGELFF. CDR3 sequence (DNA): TGTGCCTGGAGAAAGTGGGGGCAGGGCACCGGGGAGCTGTTTTTT.

The chain joins TRBV6-5 to TRBJ2-7; the D gene is possibly TRBD1 (6 bases). The CDR3 has 15 amino acids. Per the germline V gene, CDR1 is MNHEY and CDR2 is SVGAGI. Trimming took 0 bases from V and 3 from J, leaving 12 bases between them. CDR3 DNA sequence: TGTGCCAGCAGTTACTCCCCACTGGACAGCTACGAGCAGTACTTC. The encoded protein is CASSYSPLDSYEQYF.

This chain connects TRBV7-9 to TRBJ2-7; 10 bases are a match to TRBD2. The V gene end was trimmed by 5 bases and the J gene end by 1 base; junction bases not matched to a gene: 5. CDR3 length: 15 amino acids. The germline gives CDR1 SEHNR, CDR2 FQNEAQ (reference sequence). CDR3 region: CASSTGLASSYEQYF. The CDR3 region has the DNA TGTGCCAGCAGCACGGGACTAGCGTCTTCCTACGAGCAGTACTTC.

Of note for this clone: The same CDR3 arises from other DNA sequences in this sample as well. The V and J genes are TRBV6-1 and TRBJ2-7; a weak D match, TRBD1 (5 bases). The V end was cut by 2 bases, the J end by 3 bases, with 8 bases between. Per the germline V gene, CDR1 is MNHNS and CDR2 is SASEGT. This CDR3 spans 13 amino acids. The CDR3 DNA sequence: TGTGCCAGCAGTGAACAGGGTGGCTACGAGCAGTACTTC. Amino acid sequence: CASSEQGGYEQYF.